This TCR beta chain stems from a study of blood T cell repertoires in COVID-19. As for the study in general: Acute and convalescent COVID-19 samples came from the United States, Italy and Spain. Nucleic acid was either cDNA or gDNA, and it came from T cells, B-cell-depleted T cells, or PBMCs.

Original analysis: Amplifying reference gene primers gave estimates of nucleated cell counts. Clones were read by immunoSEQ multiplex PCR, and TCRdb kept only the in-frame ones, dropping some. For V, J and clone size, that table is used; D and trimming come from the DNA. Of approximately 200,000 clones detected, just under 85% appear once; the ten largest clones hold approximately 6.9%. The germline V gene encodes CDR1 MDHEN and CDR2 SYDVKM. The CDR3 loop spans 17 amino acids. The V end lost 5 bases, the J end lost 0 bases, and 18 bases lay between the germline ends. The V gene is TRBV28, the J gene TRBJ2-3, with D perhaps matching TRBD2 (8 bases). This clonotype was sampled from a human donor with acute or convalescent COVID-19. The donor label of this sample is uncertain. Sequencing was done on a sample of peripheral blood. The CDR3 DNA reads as TGTGCCAGCAGTCCCAGGGGGGCTAGCGGGAGCACAGATACGCAGTATTTT. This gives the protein CASSPRGASGSTDTQYF.